This entry describes one TCR beta chain. Its antigen is unidentified. The PCR was carried out with 60 Vbeta primers and 13 Jbeta primers. Profiling relied on immunoSEQ multiplex PCR, and the TCRdb table lists in-frame clones only, not all of them. The sample carries over 100,000 clones, 60% to 80% recorded once. The data were taken from a study of cytomegalovirus exposure and HLA in healthy donors. The CDR3 length is 18 residues. Whole-study results and caveats: CMV serostatus was the sole immune exposure information available.

Sample: PBMCs. The clonotype originates from a female donor in good health and CMV-seronegative. This chain joins TRBV12-2 and TRBJ2-7; the table names TRBD2, a call not compared with the DNA. TRBV12-2 is deemed a pseudogene. The chain's CDR3 is CASRLTRPLAGEFYEQYF. The CDR3, as DNA: TGTGCAAGTCGCTTAACCCGACCTCTAGCGGGAGAGTTCTACGAGCAGTACTTC.